Following are 11 T cell receptor beta chains from one sample sequenced in a study of blood T cell repertoires in COVID-19. Some clones are missing from TCRdb's copy, which holds only in-frame ones; the method was immunoSEQ multiplex PCR. Seen here are about 70,000 clones, approximately 80% observed once, and the top ten hold about 20%. The sequencing input was peripheral blood. Every receptor here comes from a man between 65 and 85 years old who had recovered from COVID-19.

The rearrangement uses TRBV11-3 and TRBJ2-5, with D possibly matching TRBD2 (6 bases). The CDR3 extends over 17 amino acids. Germline lookup yields CDR1 SGHNT and CDR2 YENEEA. Trimming removed 3 bases at V and 2 bases at J, with 19 bases between. The CDR3 nucleotides read TGTGCCAGCAGCTTTAGCCGACCTGCGGGGAATCAAGAGACCCAGTACTTC. Translation gives CASSFSRPAGNQETQYF.

In this sample, this clone turned up a few times. The chain is built from TRBV4-3 and TRBJ2-7; TRBD2 matches at 8 bases. Trimming cost V 2 bases and J 6 bases; bases outside gene matches: 6. The CDR3 loop spans 14 amino acids. Germline CDR1 reads LGHNA; CDR2 reads YSLEER. CDR3 nucleotide sequence: TGCGCCAGCAGCCAATTAGCGGGGTATAGCGAGCAGTACTTC. Translating it yields CASSQLAGYSEQYF.

The rearrangement joins TRBV7-9 to TRBJ1-5, with 12 bases matching TRBD1. This CDR3 spans 13 amino acids. The germline V gene encodes CDR1 SEHNR and CDR2 FQNEAQ (reference sequence). The trim removed 8 bases at V and 5 bases at J, leaving 1 base unmatched. CDR3 sequence: CASGTGGHQPQHF. The DNA of the CDR3 is TGTGCCAGCGGGACAGGGGGCCATCAGCCCCAGCATTTT.

V usage is TRBV19 and J usage is TRBJ2-7; 9 positions match TRBD2. V lost 5 bases and J lost 0; bases outside the gene matches: 17. This CDR3 spans 19 amino acids. Germline CDR1 is LNHDA and CDR2 is SQIVND (reference sequence). The CDR3 DNA is TGTGCCAGTAGTCCTCTCCGGGACACCGTAGCGGGAGACTCCTACGAGCAGTACTTC. Encoded protein: CASSPLRDTVAGDSYEQYF.

This clone was observed once. The rearrangement uses TRBV5-1 and TRBJ2-3; D is unresolved. Trimming left V 1 base short and J 7 bases short, with 13 bases between. This CDR3 spans 14 amino acids. Germline V gene lookup returns CDR1 SGHRS and CDR2 YFSETQ. As DNA, the CDR3 is TGCGCCAGCAGCTTGAGCACCCGTAGTAATACGCAGTATTTT. It specifies CASSLSTRSNTQYF.

The V gene is TRBV30, the J gene TRBJ2-3, with a possible D match to TRBD2 (5 bases). CDR1 and CDR2 (germline): GTSNPN, SVGIG (reference sequence). The CDR3 has 16 amino acids. The ends were cut back, 0 bases at V and 2 bases at J, with 15 bases in the middle. This chain's CDR3 is CAWSVGLAGDTDTQYF. The CDR3 DNA reads TGTGCCTGGAGTGTAGGGCTAGCTGGGGACACAGATACGCAGTATTTT.

There are a few counts of this clone. V is TRBV6-5 and J is TRBJ1-5; a possible D gene is TRBD1 (6 bases). There are 15 residues in the CDR3. Trimming took off 5 bases at V and 6 bases at J, with 17 bases between the two ends. Germline V CDR1 and CDR2: MNHEY, SVGAGI. CDR3: CASSSESRGGQPQHF. The CDR3 coding sequence is TGTGCCAGCAGTAGTGAATCTAGGGGGGGTCAGCCCCAGCATTTT.

Here the CDR3 reads CASSVAGTSGQETQYF. DNA for the CDR3: TGTGCCAGCAGCGTAGCAGGAACTAGCGGCCAAGAGACCCAGTACTTC. The chain links TRBV9 to TRBJ2-5; TRBD2 matches 8 bases. Germline V CDR1 and CDR2: SGDLS, YYNGEE. With 0 bases clipped from V and 1 base from J, the junction kept 5 bases outside the gene matches. The length of the CDR3 is 16 residues.

The CDR3, as DNA: TGCAGCGTCCAGGACAGGGGGTACTACAATGAGCAGTTCTTC. It encodes CSVQDRGYYNEQFF. V gene TRBV29-1 combines with J gene TRBJ2-1; TRBD1 agrees at 10 bases. CDR1 is SQVTM, CDR2 ANQGSEA, per germline. The V gene end was trimmed by 6 bases and the J gene end by 3 bases; junction bases not matched to a gene: 5. CDR3 size: 14 residues.

The gene calls are TRBV11-3 and TRBJ1-1, with 12 nucleotides matching TRBD1. The junction had 8 bases not matched to a gene; V was cut back by 5 bases and J by 4 bases. CDR3 length: 16 residues. Looked up from germline, CDR1 is SGHNT and CDR2 is YENEEA. The CDR3 protein is CASSTGTGGIGTEAFF. The CDR3 region has the DNA TGTGCCAGCAGCACCGGGACAGGGGGCATTGGCACTGAAGCTTTCTTT.

This clone was seen once. V and J are TRBV10-3 and TRBJ2-3, with TRBD2 matching over 7 bases. Losses at the gene ends were 4 bases for V and 5 bases for J; bases not matched to a gene: 6. The CDR3 has 14 amino acids. Germline values: CDR1 ENHRY, CDR2 SYGVKD. This CDR3 reads CAISASGEGDTQYF. Here the CDR3 DNA reads TGTGCCATCAGTGCCAGCGGGGAGGGAGATACGCAGTATTTT.